This TCR beta chain derives from a study of a mutant IDH1 vaccine in newly diagnosed glioma. Study as a whole: There were about 62% males and around 40% females among treated patients, whose mean age was about 41 years. Receipt of radiotherapy, temozolomide, or both preceded the study, and most received both.

This clone was observed a single time. Deletions cut 3 bases from V and 2 bases from J, with 16 bases between. This CDR3 is built from 16 residues. CDR1 MGHRA and CDR2 YSYEKL come from the germline V gene. Documented time point: baseline, week 1 (first vaccination visit). Treatment indicated: pre-vaccination baseline after standard-of-care therapy. Every donor had a new WHO grade 3 or 4 astrocytoma that was IDH1-mutant, with loss of nuclear ATRX. The table came from immunoSEQ multiplex PCR; TCRdb's copy has only in-frame clones and leaves some out. The sample has under 65,000 clones; over 60% are singletons.

This chain joins TRBV4-1 and TRBJ2-5; D tentatively fits TRBD1 or TRBD2 (5 bases each). The source of this sequence is a woman between 35 and 50 years old with glioma. This material consisted of PBMCs, taken from a glioma patient treated with radiotherapy, temozolomide or both. The CDR3 region is CASSQAMGVGQETQYF. The DNA for the CDR3 is TGCGCCAGCAGCCAGGCGATGGGGGTCGGGCAAGAGACCCAGTACTTC.